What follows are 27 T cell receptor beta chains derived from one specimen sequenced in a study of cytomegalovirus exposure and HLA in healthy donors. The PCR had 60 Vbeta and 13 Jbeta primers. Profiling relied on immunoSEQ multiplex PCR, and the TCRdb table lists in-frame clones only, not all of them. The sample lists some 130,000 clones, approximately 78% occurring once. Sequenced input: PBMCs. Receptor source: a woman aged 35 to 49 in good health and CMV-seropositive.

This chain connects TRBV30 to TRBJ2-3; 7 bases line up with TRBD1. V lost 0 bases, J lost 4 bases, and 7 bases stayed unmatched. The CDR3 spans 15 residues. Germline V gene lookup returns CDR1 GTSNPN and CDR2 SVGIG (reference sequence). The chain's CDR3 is CAWSVEGQGADTQYF. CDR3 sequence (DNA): TGTGCCTGGAGTGTAGAGGGGCAGGGGGCAGATACGCAGTATTTT. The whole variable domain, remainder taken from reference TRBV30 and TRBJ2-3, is SQTIHQWPATLVQPVGSPLSLECTVEGTSNPNLYWYRQAAGRGLQLLFYSVGIGQISSEVPQNLSASRPQDRQFILSSKKLLLSDSGFYLCAWSVEGQGADTQYFGPGTRLTVL.

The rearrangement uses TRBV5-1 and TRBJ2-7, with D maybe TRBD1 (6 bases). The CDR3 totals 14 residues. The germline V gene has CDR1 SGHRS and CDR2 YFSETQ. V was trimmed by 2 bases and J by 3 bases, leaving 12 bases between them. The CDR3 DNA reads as TGCGCCAGCAGCTTCCCCGGGACACGCTACGAGCAGTACTTC. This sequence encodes CASSFPGTRYEQYF.

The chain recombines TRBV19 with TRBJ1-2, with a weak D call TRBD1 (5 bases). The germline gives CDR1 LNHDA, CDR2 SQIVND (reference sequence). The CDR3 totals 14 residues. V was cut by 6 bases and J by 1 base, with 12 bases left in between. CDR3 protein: CASSLHGGNYGYTF. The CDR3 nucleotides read TGTGCCAGTAGCCTTCACGGGGGTAACTATGGCTACACCTTC.

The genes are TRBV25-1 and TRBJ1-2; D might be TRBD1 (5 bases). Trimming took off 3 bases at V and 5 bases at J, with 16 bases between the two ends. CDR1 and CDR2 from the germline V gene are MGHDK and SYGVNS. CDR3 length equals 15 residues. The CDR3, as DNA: TGTGCCAGCAGTGACCCAAGACAGAGACATTATGGCTACACCTTC. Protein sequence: CASSDPRQRHYGYTF.

CDR3 DNA: TGTGCCAGCAGTTTATGGGCTAGCGGGAGGGCCATGGGCGAGCAGTACTTC. Translated: CASSLWASGRAMGEQYF. The chain uses TRBV27 and TRBJ2-7; TRBD2 aligns across 12 bases. With 1 base clipped from V and 6 bases from J, the junction kept 10 bases outside the gene matches. This CDR3 region has 17 residues. Per the germline V gene, CDR1 is MNHEY and CDR2 is SMNVEV (reference sequence).

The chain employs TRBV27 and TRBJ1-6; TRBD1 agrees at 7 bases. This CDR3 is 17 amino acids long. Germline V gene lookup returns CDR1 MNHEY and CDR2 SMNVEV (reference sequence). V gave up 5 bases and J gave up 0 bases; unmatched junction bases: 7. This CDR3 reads CASSVGTDYSYNSPLHF. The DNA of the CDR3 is TGTGCCAGCAGTGTCGGGACAGATTACTCCTATAATTCACCCCTCCACTTT.

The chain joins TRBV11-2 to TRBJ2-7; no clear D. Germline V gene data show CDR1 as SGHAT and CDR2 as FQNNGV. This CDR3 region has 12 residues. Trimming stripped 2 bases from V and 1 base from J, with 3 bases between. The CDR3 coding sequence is TGTGCCAGCAGCTTAACATCCTACGAGCAGTACTTC. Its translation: CASSLTSYEQYF.

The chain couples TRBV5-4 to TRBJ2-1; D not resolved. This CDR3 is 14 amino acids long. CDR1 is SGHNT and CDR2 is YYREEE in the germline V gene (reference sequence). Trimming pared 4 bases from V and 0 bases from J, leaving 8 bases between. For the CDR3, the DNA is TGTGCCAGCAGCCCCTCCAGCTCCTACAATGAGCAGTTCTTC. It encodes CASSPSSSYNEQFF.

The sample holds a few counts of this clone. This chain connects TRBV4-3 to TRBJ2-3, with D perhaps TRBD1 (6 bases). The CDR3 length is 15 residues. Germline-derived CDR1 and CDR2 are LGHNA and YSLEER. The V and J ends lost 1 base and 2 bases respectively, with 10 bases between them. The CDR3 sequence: CASSQVGQLTDTQYF. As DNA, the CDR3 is TGCGCCAGCAGCCAAGTAGGACAGCTCACAGATACGCAGTATTTT.

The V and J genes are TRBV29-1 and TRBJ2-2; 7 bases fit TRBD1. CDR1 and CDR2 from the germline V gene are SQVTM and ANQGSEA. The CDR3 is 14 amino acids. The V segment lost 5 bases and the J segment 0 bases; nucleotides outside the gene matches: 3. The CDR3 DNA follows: TGCAGCGTTTCCGACAGGGCGAACACCGGGGAGCTGTTTTTT. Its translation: CSVSDRANTGELFF.

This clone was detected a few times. This chain's CDR3 is CASSPRGVTGELFF. Written as DNA, the CDR3 is TGTGCCAGCAGTCCCCGCGGGGTAACCGGGGAGCTGTTTTTT. The chain combines TRBV27 with TRBJ2-2, with D tentatively TRBD2 (6 bases). There are 14 residues in the CDR3. Germline V gene sequence: CDR1 MNHEY, CDR2 SMNVEV (reference sequence). Trimming took off 5 bases at V and 5 bases at J, with 12 bases between the two ends.

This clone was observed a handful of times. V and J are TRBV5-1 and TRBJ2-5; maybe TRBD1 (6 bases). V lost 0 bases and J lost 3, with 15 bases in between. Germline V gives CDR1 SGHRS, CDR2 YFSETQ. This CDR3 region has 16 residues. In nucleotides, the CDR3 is TGCGCCAGCAGCTTGGTACAGGCGCAGGGGAAAGAGACCCAGTACTTC. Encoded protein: CASSLVQAQGKETQYF.

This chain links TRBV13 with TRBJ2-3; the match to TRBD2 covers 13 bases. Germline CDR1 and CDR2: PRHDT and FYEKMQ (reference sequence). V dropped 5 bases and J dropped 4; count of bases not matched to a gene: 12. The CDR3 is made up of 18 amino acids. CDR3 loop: CASSARLAGGLAPDTQYF. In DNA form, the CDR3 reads TGTGCCAGCAGCGCCCGACTAGCGGGGGGACTAGCACCAGATACGCAGTATTTT. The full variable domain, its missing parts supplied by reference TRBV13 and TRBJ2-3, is AAGVIQSPRHLIKEKRETATLKCYPIPRHDTVYWYQQGPGQDPQFLISFYEKMQSDKGSIPDRFSAQQFSDYHSELNMSSLELGDSALYFCASSARLAGGLAPDTQYFGPGTRLTVL.

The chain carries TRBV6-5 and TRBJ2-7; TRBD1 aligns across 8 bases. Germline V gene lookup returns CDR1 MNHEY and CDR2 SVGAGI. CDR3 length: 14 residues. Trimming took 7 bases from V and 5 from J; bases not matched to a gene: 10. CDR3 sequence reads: CASTPDRVVHEQYF. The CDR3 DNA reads TGTGCCAGCACCCCGGACAGGGTAGTCCACGAGCAGTACTTC.

This CDR3 is CASSPRDRGRLAGGNEQFF. The CDR3 DNA is TGTGCCAGCAGCCCTCGGGACAGGGGGCGCCTAGCGGGAGGCAATGAGCAGTTCTTC. The V call is TRBV7-3, the J call TRBJ2-1; D possibly corresponds to TRBD1 (12 bases). This CDR3 comprises 19 residues. Trimming shortened V by 5 bases and J by 6 bases, and 29 bases separated the two germline ends. From germline, CDR1 is SGHTA and CDR2 FQGTGA.

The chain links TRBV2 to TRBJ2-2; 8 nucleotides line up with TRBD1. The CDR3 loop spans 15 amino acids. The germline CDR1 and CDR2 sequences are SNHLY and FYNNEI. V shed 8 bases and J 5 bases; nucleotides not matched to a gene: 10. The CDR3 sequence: CASGRGQVGTGELFF. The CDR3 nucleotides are TGTGCCAGCGGCAGGGGACAGGTGGGGACCGGGGAGCTGTTTTTT.

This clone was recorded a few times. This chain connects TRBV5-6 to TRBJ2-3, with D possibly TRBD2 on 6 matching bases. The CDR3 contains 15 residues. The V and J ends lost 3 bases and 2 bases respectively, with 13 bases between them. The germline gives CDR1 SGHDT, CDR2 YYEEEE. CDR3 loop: CASSSWRRDTDTQYF. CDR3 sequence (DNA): TGTGCCAGCAGCTCGTGGAGGAGGGACACAGATACGCAGTATTTT.

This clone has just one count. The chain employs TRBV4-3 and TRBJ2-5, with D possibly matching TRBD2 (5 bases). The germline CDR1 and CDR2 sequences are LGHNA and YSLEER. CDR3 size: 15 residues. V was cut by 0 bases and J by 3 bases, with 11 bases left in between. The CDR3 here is CASSQDRGGKETQYF. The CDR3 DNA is TGCGCCAGCAGCCAAGATCGGGGTGGGAAAGAGACCCAGTACTTC.

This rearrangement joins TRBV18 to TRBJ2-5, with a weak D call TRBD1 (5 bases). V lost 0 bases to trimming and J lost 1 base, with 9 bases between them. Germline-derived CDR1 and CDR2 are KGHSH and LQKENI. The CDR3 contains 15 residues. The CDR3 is CASSPPGQFQETQYF. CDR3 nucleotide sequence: TGTGCCAGCTCACCACCGGGGCAGTTCCAAGAGACCCAGTACTTC.

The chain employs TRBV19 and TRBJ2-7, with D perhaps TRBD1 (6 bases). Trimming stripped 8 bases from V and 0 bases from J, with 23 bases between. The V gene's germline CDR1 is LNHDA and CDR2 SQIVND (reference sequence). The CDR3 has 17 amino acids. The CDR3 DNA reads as TGTGCCAGTCAGCTTCGGGCGACAGGAGCCTTCTCCTACGAGCAGTACTTC. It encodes CASQLRATGAFSYEQYF.

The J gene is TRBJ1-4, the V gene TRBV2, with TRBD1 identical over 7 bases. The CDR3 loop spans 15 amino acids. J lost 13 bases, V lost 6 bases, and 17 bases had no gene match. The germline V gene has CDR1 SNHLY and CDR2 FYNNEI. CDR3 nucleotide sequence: TGTGCCAGCAGCCCTCGAATGGACAGGAGAGGAAGACTGTTTTTT. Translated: CASSPRMDRRGRLFF. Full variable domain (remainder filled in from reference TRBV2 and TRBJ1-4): EPEVTQTPSHQVTQMGQEVILRCVPISNHLYFYWYRQILGQKVEFLVSFYNNEISEKSEIFDDQFSVERPDGSNFTLKIRSTKLEDSAMYFCASSPRMDRRGRLFFGSGTQLSVL.

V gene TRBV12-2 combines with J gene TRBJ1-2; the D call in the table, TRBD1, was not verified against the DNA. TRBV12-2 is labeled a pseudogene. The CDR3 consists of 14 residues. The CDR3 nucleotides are TGTGCAAGTCGCTACGGACAGGAAGTCTATGGCTACACCTTC. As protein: CASRYGQEVYGYTF.

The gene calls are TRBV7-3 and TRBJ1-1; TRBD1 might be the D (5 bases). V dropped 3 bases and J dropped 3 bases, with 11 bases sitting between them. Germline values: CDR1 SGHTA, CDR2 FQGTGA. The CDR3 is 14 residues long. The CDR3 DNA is TGTGCCAGCAGCTTCGGGGGTGGGGACACTGAAGCTTTCTTT. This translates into CASSFGGGDTEAFF. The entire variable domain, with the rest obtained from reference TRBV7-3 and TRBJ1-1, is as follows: GAGVSQTPSNKVTEKGKYVELRCDPISGHTALYWYRQSLGQGPEFLIYFQGTGAADDSGLPNDRFFAVRPEGSVSTLKIQRTERGDSAVYLCASSFGGGDTEAFFGQGTRLTVV.

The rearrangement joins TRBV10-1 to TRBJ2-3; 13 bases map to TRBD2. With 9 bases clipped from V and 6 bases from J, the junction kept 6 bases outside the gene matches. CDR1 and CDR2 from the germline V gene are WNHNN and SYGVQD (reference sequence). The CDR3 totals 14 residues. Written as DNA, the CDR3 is TGCGCCAGACGTGGGACTAGCGGGACGGATACGCAGTATTTT. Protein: CARRGTSGTDTQYF.

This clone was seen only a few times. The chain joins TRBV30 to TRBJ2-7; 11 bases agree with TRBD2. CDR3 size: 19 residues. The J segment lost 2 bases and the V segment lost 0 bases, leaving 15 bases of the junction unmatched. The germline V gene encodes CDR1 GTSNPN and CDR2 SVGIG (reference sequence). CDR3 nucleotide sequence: TGTGCCTGGAGTGTACCGATCGGGGCTACTAGCGGGGGTGCCTACGAGCAGTACTTC. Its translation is CAWSVPIGATSGGAYEQYF.

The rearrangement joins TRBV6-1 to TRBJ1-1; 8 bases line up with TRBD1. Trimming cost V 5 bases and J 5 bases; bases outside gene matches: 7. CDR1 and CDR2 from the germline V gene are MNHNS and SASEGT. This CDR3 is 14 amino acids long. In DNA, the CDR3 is TGTGCCAGCAGTTTGGACAGGGTGAGAACTGAAGCTTTCTTT. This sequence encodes CASSLDRVRTEAFF.

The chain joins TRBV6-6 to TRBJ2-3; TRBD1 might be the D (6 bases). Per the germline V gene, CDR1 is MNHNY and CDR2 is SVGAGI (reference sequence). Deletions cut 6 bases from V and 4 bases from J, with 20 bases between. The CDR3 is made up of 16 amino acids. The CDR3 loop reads CASRNPGTKIADTQYF. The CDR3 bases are TGTGCCAGCAGGAACCCCGGGACAAAGATAGCAGATACGCAGTATTTT.